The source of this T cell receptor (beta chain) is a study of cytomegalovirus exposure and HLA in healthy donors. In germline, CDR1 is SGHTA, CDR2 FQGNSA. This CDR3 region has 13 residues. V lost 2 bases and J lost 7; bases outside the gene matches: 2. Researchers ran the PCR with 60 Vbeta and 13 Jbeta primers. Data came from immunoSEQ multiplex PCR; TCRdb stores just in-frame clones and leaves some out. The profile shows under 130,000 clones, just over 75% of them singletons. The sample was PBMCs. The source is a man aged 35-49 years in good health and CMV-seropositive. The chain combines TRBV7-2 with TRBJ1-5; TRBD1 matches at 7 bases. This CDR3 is CASSLQGEQPQHF. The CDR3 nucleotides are TGTGCCAGCAGCTTACAGGGGGAGCAGCCCCAGCATTTT.